Listed below are T cell receptor beta chains from one sample, sequenced in a study of T-cell memory formation after mild COVID-19. One entry per CDR3 protein results from TCRdb running MiXCR on the 5' RACE reads. The data contain some 410,000 distinct CDR3 sequences, about 25% of them singletons. Specimen: PBMCs or a T cell subset sorted from them (not recorded which). The receptor source for this set is an adult woman who had mild COVID-19 (a few samples of this study predate the infection). Cell type and time point are not known. Each CDR3 is given with its conserved first and last residue. The D gene is left open where the match is weak. Size tells how often a clone was seen (once, few, many) or the class of an expanded clone, and some rows leave it out.

d_gene,v_gene,j_gene,abundance,CDR3aa,CDR3nt
TRBD2,TRBV30,TRBJ2-3,few,CASTAGGFDTQYF,TGTGCCTCCACGGCGGGGGGATTCGATACGCAGTATTTT
TRBD2,TRBV12-3/TRBV12-4,TRBJ2-1,few,CASSLVAGVHEQFF,TGTGCCAGCAGTTTAGTAGCGGGAGTACATGAGCAGTTCTTC
TRBD1,TRBV19,TRBJ1-2,.,CASRDRGSRGYTF,TGTGCCAGCCGGGACAGGGGGTCTCGTGGCTACACCTTC
TRBD1,TRBV10-3,TRBJ2-5,few,CAISEGQGRETQYF,TGTGCCATCAGTGAGGGACAGGGTCGGGAGACCCAGTACTTC
TRBD1,TRBV18,TRBJ2-7,.,CASSRRTGANYEQYF,TGTGCCAGCTCACGTAGGACAGGGGCGAACTACGAGCAGTACTTC
.,TRBV6-1,TRBJ1-1,few,CASSEARGNTEAFF,TGTGCCAGCAGTGAAGCGAGGGGGAACACTGAAGCTTTCTTT
.,TRBV6-2/TRBV6-3,TRBJ2-1,few,CASRFEYNEQFF,TGTGCCAGCAGATTTGAGTACAATGAGCAGTTCTTC
.,TRBV5-5,TRBJ2-7,.,CASSLGQTQTYEQYF,TGTGCCAGCAGCTTGGGCCAGACACAAACCTACGAGCAGTACTTC
.,TRBV11-3,TRBJ2-4,.,CASSVRDGLAKNIQYF,TGTGCCAGCAGCGTCCGGGACGGACTAGCCAAAAACATTCAGTACTTC
.,TRBV7-3,TRBJ2-7,few,CASSTTPGGSYEQYF,TGTGCCAGCAGTACTACCCCTGGGGGGTCCTACGAGCAGTACTTC
TRBD2,TRBV5-1,TRBJ2-3,few,CASSTGGGTSIDTQYF,TGCGCCAGCAGCACTGGAGGAGGGACTAGCATCGATACGCAGTATTTT
.,TRBV20-1,TRBJ2-7,few,CSAYPQSPYEQYF,TGCAGTGCCTACCCACAGTCCCCCTACGAGCAGTACTTC
.,TRBV18,TRBJ2-5,few,CASSPTGRGSAETQYF,TGTGCCAGCTCACCCACGGGAAGGGGATCCGCAGAGACCCAGTACTTC
TRBD1,TRBV27,TRBJ1-2,many,CASRRGGPNLYGYTF,TGTGCCAGCCGCAGAGGGGGCCCCAACCTCTATGGCTACACCTTC
.,TRBV12-3/TRBV12-4,TRBJ2-7,few,CASRFGQALTYEQYF,TGTGCCAGCCGTTTTGGGCAGGCCTTAACCTACGAGCAGTACTTC
.,TRBV4-1,TRBJ1-6,.,CASSQALAGARNSPLHF,TGCGCCAGCAGCCAAGCGCTGGCAGGGGCACGGAATTCACCCCTCCACTTT
.,TRBV5-1,TRBJ1-1,.,CASSVLGPTNTEAFF,TGCGCCAGCAGCGTGCTCGGACCGACGAACACTGAAGCTTTCTTT
.,TRBV7-2,TRBJ2-7,.,CASSMGRLSGQYF,TGTGCCAGCAGCATGGGGCGCCTTTCAGGGCAGTACTTC
TRBD2,TRBV27,TRBJ2-7,few,CASSFAGGVYEQYF,TGTGCCAGCAGTTTTGCGGGAGGCGTCTACGAGCAGTACTTC
TRBD1,TRBV4-1,TRBJ1-5,few,CASSEIDRGNQPQHF,TGCGCCAGCAGCGAAATCGACAGGGGTAATCAGCCCCAGCATTTT
.,TRBV6-2/TRBV6-3,TRBJ2-7,.,CASNSDGDYEQYF,TGTGCCAGCAATTCCGACGGCGACTACGAGCAGTACTTC
TRBD2,TRBV12-3/TRBV12-4,TRBJ2-1,few,CASSGGTSGSKNEQFF,TGTGCCAGCAGTGGGGGGACTAGCGGGAGTAAGAATGAGCAGTTCTTC